This TCR beta chain stems from a study of cytotoxic CD8 clonotypes in ibrutinib-treated CLL. In the study overall: Of the patients, under 13 were relapsed/refractory, over 14 treatment-naive and 17 to 18 IGHV unmutated.

Libraries of TCR beta were made from roughly 1.8 micrograms of genomic DNA that came from cryopreserved PBMCs. Profiled with immunoSEQ multiplex PCR; TCRdb holds only in-frame clones, not every one. The sample shows 30,000 to 40,000 clones, 71% of them seen only once. This CDR3 contains 14 residues. V was pared by 7 bases and J by 3 bases, with 11 bases between. Germline CDR1 SGHNT, CDR2 YYREEE (reference sequence). The chain uses TRBV5-4 and TRBJ1-6; possibly TRBD1 for D (6 bases). The receptor was derived from a human donor with chronic lymphocytic leukemia. The input for sequencing was PBMCs, taken at disease progression, from a patient treated with ibrutinib. CDR3 bases: TGTGCCAGCTCTGGGGGCAGCTATAATTCACCCCTCCACTTT. Translation gives CASSGGSYNSPLHF. Using reference TRBV5-4 and TRBJ1-6 for the parts outside the CDR3, the full variable domain is ETGVTQSPTHLIKTRGQQVTLRCSSQSGHNTVSWYQQALGQGPQFIFQYYREEENGRGNFPPRFSGLQFPNYSSELNVNALELDDSALYLCASSGGSYNSPLHFGNGTRLTVT.